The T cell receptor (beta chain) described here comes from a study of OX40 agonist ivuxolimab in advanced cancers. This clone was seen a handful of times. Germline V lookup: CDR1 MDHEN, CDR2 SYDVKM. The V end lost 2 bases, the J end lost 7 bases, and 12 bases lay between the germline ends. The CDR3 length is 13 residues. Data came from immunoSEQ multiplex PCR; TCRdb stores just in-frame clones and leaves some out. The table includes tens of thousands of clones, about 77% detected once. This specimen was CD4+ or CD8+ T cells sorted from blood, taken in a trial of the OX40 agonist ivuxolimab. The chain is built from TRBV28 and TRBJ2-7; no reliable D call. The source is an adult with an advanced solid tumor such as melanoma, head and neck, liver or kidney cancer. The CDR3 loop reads CASSLNLFVEQYF. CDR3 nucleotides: TGTGCCAGCAGTTTAAATCTCTTCGTAGAGCAGTACTTC.